The entry below gives a single TCR beta chain sequence along with its context. This clone's antigen is unknown. The record has no base qualities; no much larger clone is one base away. The cohort comprised several hundred healthy bone marrow donors. Cohort members were all nominally healthy when sampled, although unrecorded immune exposures were likely present. The donor tested CMV seropositive and was one of the 289 seropositive cohort members. Every donor gave a peripheral blood sample, and the peripheral blood mononuclear cells from that sample were used for TCR beta sequencing. The Qiagen DNeasy Blood Extraction Kit was used to extract genomic DNA from the blood cell samples. This specimen belongs to a study of cytomegalovirus exposure and HLA in healthy donors (dated by TCRdb to about 2017). Notes on the research overall: In an earlier analysis of 587 of the donors, about 270 Gb of sequence data and 100 million or so unique TCR beta sequences from about 190 million T cells were reported. An early release covering about 600 HLA-typed donors comprised about 290 gigabases of sequencing data and around 80 million unique TCR sequences. Of the approximately 400 genotyped donors, about 84% fell in the genetic ancestry cluster associated with self-reported Caucasian donors. The study aimed to test whether cataloging public T cell receptors could reveal signatures of past pathogen exposure. The study profiled the T cell repertoires of around 700 subjects by immunosequencing and related them to cytomegalovirus serostatus. Along with the approximately 700-subject first cohort, a separate validation cohort of over a hundred different subjects was used. High-throughput TCR immunosequencing, statistical association of individual TCRs with disease status, and machine learning were combined to predict cytomegalovirus infection status. A later analysis re-analyzed previously published TCR beta repertoires from about 600 donors and added high-resolution HLA genotyping to study TCR occurrence patterns. In the later analysis, no new phenotypic data were used to find candidate immune exposures; instead, reliance was placed on TCR beta sequences and their occurrence across donors. An earlier analysis of around 580 of the donors used high-throughput TCR beta sequencing to judge whether each TCR beta V gene segment behaved as functional or pseudogenic. Donor age, sex, ethnicity and CMV serostatus were compiled together with the repertoire data. A later genetic analysis took genome-wide SNP genotypes for about three fifths of the roughly 700 donors and used that subset as a discovery cohort. Every discovery cohort repertoire had been produced on one sequencing platform. Both class I and class II loci were covered by HLA typing, at four-digit resolution. Typing coverage varied by locus: roughly 629-640 donors for A, B, C, DRB1 and DQB1; 522 for DQA1; around 570 for DPA1; approximately 450 for DPB1. Roughly five DR-DQ haplotypes were treated as single units for association and clustering because of strong linkage in the cohort. Among about 370 genotyped donors of the cohort, an average of around 240,000 unique TCR beta nucleotide sequences was sequenced per donor, of which about 18% were non-productive.

Library preparation used the immunoSEQ multiplex PCR assay. The multiplex PCR relied on a mix of 60 forward primers for TCR Vbeta segments and 13 reverse primers for TCR Jbeta segments. The CDR3 region of rearranged TCR beta genes was amplified from genomic DNA with a multiplex PCR assay. On the Illumina HiSeq System, the amplified TCR beta libraries were sequenced as 87-base-pair reads. As for how the authors treated the data: A later analysis tallied some 79 million unique TCR beta chains across the 640 or so repertoires, and approximately 12 million of those chains were shared by two or more donors. To remove PCR and sequencing errors, raw reads were error-corrected and collapsed into unique sequences using a nearest-neighbor algorithm that merged closely related sequences. To assign V, D and J gene segments, CDR3 sequences were aligned to IMGT reference sequences. For a sequence to be retained, a match of at least six nucleotides was required to both a V gene segment and a J gene segment. Rearrangements were called productive when the CDR3 lacked stop codons and stayed in frame with V and J; all others were non-productive. CDR3 was defined by IMGT convention, running from the second conserved V-encoded cysteine to the conserved J-encoded phenylalanine. Sequences without an unambiguous match to a single V gene segment were excluded from the earlier analysis of several hundred of the donors. An earlier analysis of some 500 of the donors classified V segments as functional when productive rearrangements were above 56.7% and as segregating when the standard deviation between donors was above 5%. A statistical classification framework was built for diagnosing cytomegalovirus status from the catalog of TCR beta chain sequences. A later analysis assigned V and J genes by comparing TCR nucleotide sequences with IMGT/GENE-DB human TR gene sequences. Using the TCRdist pipeline, a later analysis assigned CDR3 sequences along with most-parsimonious VDJ recombination scenarios. In a later analysis, each TCR beta chain was defined by its CDR3 amino acid sequence together with its V-gene family, and reads lacking a unique V-gene family were excluded. To address suspected cross-contamination and a sequencing artifact, a later analysis removed 450 to 700 highly shared, low-generation-probability nucleotide sequences. In a later analysis, a clonal expansion index for each public chain was calculated from normalized within-repertoire ranks of inferred template counts. A later analysis computed generation probabilities with a VDJ recombination model fitted to out-of-frame rearrangements, and checked the results against IGoR. Hypergeometric tests were used in a later analysis to score TCR-TCR, TCR-HLA and TCR-CMV co-occurrence, with a repertoire-size bias correction applied to the TCR pairs. A later analysis estimated false discovery rates by permuting HLA or CMV assignments 20 times. A later analysis grouped co-occurring TCRs with DBSCAN, adding TCRdist sequence similarity when clustering within HLA-allele-positive subsets. For co-occurrence clustering, repertoires with fewer than 30,000 or more than 120,000 public chains were excluded, along with roughly 5 repertoires with anomalous nucleotide sharing. The source is immuneACCESS, and TCRdb retained only in-frame sequences with V and J called. Part of the clones is not carried over; for the studies checked, unresolved V genes explain less than half of this, and the remainder is unexplained. V, J and clone size were drawn from that table, and D and trimming were deduced from the DNA. This sample has around 80,000 clones in its table, and under 80% of those were observed once. 5.9% of the sample rests with the top ten.

Study-wide findings and limitations: A cluster of highly shared sequence variants was judged likely to represent a technical artifact of the sequencing pipeline. A later analysis associated about 17,000 TCR beta sequences with specific HLA alleles at a false discovery rate of 0.05. A later analysis found that HLA-associated TCR beta chains were more clonally expanded and had lower generation probabilities than equally common non-associated chains. Some IMGT-functional V segments, including TRBV6-2 and TRBV6-3, could not be distinguished by the 87-base-pair reads and were therefore excluded. Correlated functional status among segregating V segments might reflect linkage disequilibrium, but an unknown experimental factor could not be ruled out. A further reported finding was that TCR beta sequences accurately predicted the HLA-A and HLA-B alleles for most subjects in the first cohort. It was suggested by the authors that the approach could potentially be generalized to other disease states and immunological phenotypes. V-gene and J-gene trimming of TCR beta chains was associated with a missense DCLRE1C variant in a later genetic analysis, and the association was replicated in an independent cohort. Compared with the 666-donor mean, donors in an Asian-associated ancestry cluster had fewer N-insertions in productive TCRs, according to a later genetic analysis. The classifier was reported to diagnose cytomegalovirus status with high specificity and sensitivity in both the original and validation cohorts. Roughly uniform sequencing depth across donors was assumed in presence/absence analyses, although this assumption may not hold. Most CMV-associated TCR beta chains appeared to be HLA-restricted in a later analysis, and the HLA associations seemed to be driven largely by CMV exposure. While some public TCRs were present in many individuals, most TCR sequences turned up only very rarely across donors. Assigning TCR associations to individual alleles was difficult when HLA alleles, especially DR and DQ, strongly co-occurred. This cohort had only TCR beta chains sequenced, and the lack of alpha or paired-chain data limited which features could be detected. Because counts were too low, around 17 rarely observed V segments, including chromosome 9 orphons, were left out of the earlier analysis of a few hundred of the donors. Immune exposure information for the cohort was limited to CMV serostatus. Because HLA typing was missing for some donors at each locus, association tests included only the typed subset. In a later analysis, TCR association rates were found to vary across HLA loci, with the most associated TCRs seen for DRB1 alleles and the fewest for HLA-C alleles. Three of the identified cytomegalovirus-associated TCR beta chains were confirmed in vitro to be specific for cytomegalovirus antigens. Broadly in line with IMGT annotations, most TCR beta V segments showed up in productive rearrangements about 87% or about 30% of the time in an earlier analysis of several hundred of the donors. The study listed 164 TCR beta chains as associated with cytomegalovirus. According to a later analysis, parvovirus B19, influenza, CMV and Epstein-Barr virus appeared linked to several top co-occurrence clusters.

Looking up the germline V gene yields CDR1 MGHDK and CDR2 SYGVNS. V and J are trimmed by 7 bases and 4 bases, and the gene matches miss 6 bases of the junction. Inclusive of the bounding cysteine and phenylalanine, the CDR3 is 13 residues long. The read is trimmed to its CDR3 DNA, 39 bases read in frame from base 1. Sequencing input: PBMCs. The rearranged chain carries TRBV25-1 and TRBJ2-5, with 7 bases matching TRBD1. This sequence originates from a man younger than 35 in good health and CMV-seropositive. The CDR3 protein is CASNDRVTETQYF. The sequenced DNA is TGTGCCAGCAACGACAGGGTTACAGAGACCCAGTACTTC.